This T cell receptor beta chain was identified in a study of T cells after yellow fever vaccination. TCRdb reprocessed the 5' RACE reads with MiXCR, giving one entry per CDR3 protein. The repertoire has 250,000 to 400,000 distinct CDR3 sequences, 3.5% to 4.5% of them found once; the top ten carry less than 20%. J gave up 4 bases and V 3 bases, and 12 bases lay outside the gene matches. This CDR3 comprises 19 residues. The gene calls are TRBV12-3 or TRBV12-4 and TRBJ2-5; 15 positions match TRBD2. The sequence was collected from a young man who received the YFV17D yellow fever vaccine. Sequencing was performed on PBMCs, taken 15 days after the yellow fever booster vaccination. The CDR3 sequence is CASSFRGFGLAGGRETQYF. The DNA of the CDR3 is TGTGCCAGCAGTTTTAGGGGCTTCGGACTAGCGGGGGGGCGAGAGACCCAGTACTTC.